Listed here is a single T cell receptor (beta chain). Its binding antigen is unknown. No base qualities exist here, and no much larger clone lies one base off it. The data were taken from a study of blood T cell repertoires in COVID-19 (dated by TCRdb to 2018 to 2021). At the level of the whole study: Collaborator samples came from the United States, Italy and Spain and covered acute and convalescent phases of COVID-19. The sample metadata nearly always contained a de-identified subject ID, COVID-19 status, age in years and sex. The dataset comprised deeply sampled blood TCRbeta repertoires from subjects exposed to, actively infected with, or recovered from COVID-19. The prospective study material was composed of cDNA or gDNA derived from T cells, B-cell-depleted T cells, or PBMCs. Where HLA class I and class II types were available, the types were taken from metadata supplied by the sample provider, not from assay-based typing. The samples were drawn from two sources: the first 160 participants of the ongoing ImmuneRACE study, and 1,000 to 1,500 subjects contributed by 6 global collaborators. The repertoires were made available in a free public database intended to serve as a resource for research on the immune response to SARS-CoV-2.

TCRbeta CDR3 regions were amplified from genomic DNA using the immunoSEQ Assay, a bias-controlled multiplex PCR. On the authors' methods: The number of nucleated cells in each sample was estimated by amplification of reference gene primers within the assay. To quantify the absolute abundance of each unique TCRbeta CDR3 rearrangement, sequence reads were collapsed and filtered. For each sample, productive Simpson clonality was calculated as the square root of Simpson's diversity index over productive rearrangements. Drawn from immuneACCESS, this table holds only the in-frame rearrangements with V and J called that TCRdb kept. Clones are partly lost; checked studies trace under half to an unresolved V gene and leave the rest unexplained. D and trimming were read from the DNA, whereas the V and J calls and clone size are those reported in that table. In this sample the table shows 200,000 to 300,000 clones, about 86% of which occur a single time. The ten largest clones add up to about 9.5% of the sample.

Points the paper makes about the study in general: Clinical and demographic metadata were provided uncurated, with the amount varying by source and participant.

CDR3 length: 13 amino acids, cysteine to phenylalanine. CDR3 DNA only is kept here, 39 bases in frame from base 1. CDR1 and CDR2 were assigned from the germline V gene as SGHTA and FQGNSA. V is reduced by 3 bases and J by 7 bases, leaving a spacing of 7 bases between them. Whole blood was collected in K2EDTA tubes by collaborating institutions according to the institutions' own protocols. Collaborator samples were shipped for TCRbeta analysis as frozen whole blood, isolated PBMCs, or DNA extracted from either sample type. This chain is built from TRBV7-2 and TRBJ1-6; the D gene is perhaps TRBD1, from 5 matching bases. The sample was peripheral blood. This receptor was obtained from a woman older than 75 with acute or convalescent COVID-19. CDR3 reads: CASSFPGNSPLHF. The bases are TGTGCCAGCAGCTTTCCAGGGAATTCACCCCTCCACTTT.